This TCR beta chain was identified during a study of cytomegalovirus exposure and HLA in healthy donors. General study results and limits: An analysis done earlier found most TCR beta V segments productive about 87% or about 30% of the time.

Remarks on this clone: No antigen is known for it. The same CDR3 also results from other DNA sequences found in this sample.

Deletions cut 1 base from V and 2 bases from J, with 8 bases between. There are 14 residues in the CDR3. Germline V CDR1 and CDR2: LGHNA, YSLEER. Use of 60 Vbeta and 13 Jbeta primers characterized the PCR. Original analysis: Some 10 million of tens of millions of unique TCR beta chains were shared, per a later count. Method: immunoSEQ multiplex PCR; TCRdb's copy keeps in-frame clones and lacks some. The V and J calls and clone size were taken over from that table, and D and trimming were inferred from the DNA. The table has about 160,000 clones, approximately 82% seen once. The sequenced material came from PBMCs. The sequence came from a male donor in good health and CMV-seropositive. The V gene is TRBV4-3, the J gene TRBJ1-2; possible D gene TRBD1, 6 bases. Written as DNA, the CDR3 is TGCGCCAGCAGCCAAGCGGGGGGCAACTATGGCTACACCTTC. Protein product: CASSQAGGNYGYTF.